This T cell receptor (beta chain) was sequenced for a study of PD-L1 blockade in urothelial cancer. Repertoires were generated with immunoSEQ multiplex PCR, while TCRdb's copy carries only in-frame clones and drops some. The sample yields approximately 38,000 clones, around 83% seen once. V lost 4 bases, J lost 2 bases, and 4 bases stayed unmatched. This CDR3 is 16 amino acids long. CDR1 is SGHKS, CDR2 YYEKEE, per germline (reference sequence). The sample in question was PBMCs, obtained around atezolizumab (anti-PD-L1) treatment. The TCR was taken from a man aged 55 to 70 with urothelial cancer. The chain carries TRBV5-5 and TRBJ2-7; TRBD2 aligns across 15 bases. CDR3 in DNA: TGTGCCAGCAGCCCGGGACTAGCGGGAGGAGCCTACGAGCAGTACTTC. Protein product: CASSPGLAGGAYEQYF. Variable domain in full (rest from reference TRBV5-5 and TRBJ2-7): DAGVTQSPTHLIKTRGQQVTLRCSPISGHKSVSWYQQVLGQGPQFIFQYYEKEERGRGNFPDRFSARQFPNYSSELNVNALLLGDSALYLCASSPGLAGGAYEQYFGPGTRLTVT.